What follows describes a single T cell receptor (beta chain). Its antigen is not known. The repertoire was sequenced with immunoSEQ multiplex PCR; TCRdb's copy has only in-frame clones and lacks some. Here the sample spans 50,000 or so clones, approximately 88% being singletons. Specified time point: week 47, end of study. A 20-mer mutant IDH1 peptide at 300 ug was injected subcutaneously with topical imiquimod. Eight vaccine injections were given to patients in weeks 1, 3, 5, 7, 11, 15, 19 and 23. Germline assignment: CDR1 LNHNV and CDR2 YYDKDF (reference sequence). The V end lost 5 bases, the J end lost 4 bases, and 7 bases lay between the germline ends. The CDR3 length is 12 residues. This entry comes from a study of a mutant IDH1 vaccine in newly diagnosed glioma. Study summary: Initiation of the vaccine course occurred 4-6 weeks after radiotherapy alone, or alongside temozolomide cycles. The timing of visit V12 was week 35, and that of visit V13 was week 47.

Study-level points and caveats: Immune responses arising from the vaccine appeared in about 93% of patients.

This chain connects TRBV15 to TRBJ2-3; possibly TRBD2 for D (5 bases). The receptor's source is a woman in her thirties with glioma. Some clones in this sample may be carry-over from other donors' samples. The material sequenced was PBMCs, taken from a glioma patient whose treatment included an IDH1 peptide vaccine. The DNA for the CDR3 is TGTGCCACCAGCCTGGACTCAGATACGCAGTATTTT. Protein sequence: CATSLDSDTQYF. The whole variable domain, filled in from reference TRBV15 and TRBJ2-3, reads DAMVIQNPRYQVTQFGKPVTLSCSQTLNHNVMYWYQQKSSQAPKLLFHYYDKDFNNEADTPDNFQSRRPNTSFCFLDIRSPGLGDTAMYLCATSLDSDTQYFGPGTRLTVL.